This T cell receptor (beta chain) is drawn from a study of blood T cell repertoires in COVID-19. Whole-study context: Acute and convalescent COVID-19 specimens originated in the United States, Italy and Spain. Nucleic acid was either cDNA or gDNA, and it came from T cells, B-cell-depleted T cells, or PBMCs.

Original data processing: Amplification with reference gene primers provided the estimates of nucleated cell counts. Clones were sequenced by immunoSEQ multiplex PCR, and TCRdb holds only the in-frame ones, with some missing. From that table come the V and J calls and clone size; the DNA was used to work out D and trimming. Of almost 300,000 clones in the sample, approximately 86% are singletons; the top ten hold over 1%. The CDR3 sequence is 16 residues long. Germline CDR1 SGHRS, CDR2 YFSETQ. V shed 0 bases and J 10 bases; nucleotides not matched to a gene: 13. This clone was recorded once. Sequenced: peripheral blood. This TCR derives from a man in his sixties or seventies with acute or convalescent COVID-19. V gene TRBV5-1 combines with J gene TRBJ2-1; 7 bases are a match to TRBD2. The CDR3 DNA reads TGCGCCAGCAGCTTGGCAGAGGGGCTAGGGAGGGGCGAGCAGTTCTTC. Translated: CASSLAEGLGRGEQFF.